Below, 3 T cell receptor beta chains from the same sample are listed, as sequenced in a study of T cell changes during pregnancy in multiple sclerosis. Libraries were prepared by immunoSEQ multiplex PCR; TCRdb keeps only in-frame clonotypes and omits some of them. This repertoire shows about 59,000 clones, 80% to 95% found once; its top ten account for approximately 0.35%. This specimen consisted of CD4+ T cells from peripheral blood mononuclear cells, obtained before pregnancy. Receptors were obtained from a female donor with multiple sclerosis, enrolled in a pregnancy study.

This sequence joins TRBV10-3 and TRBJ2-7; the D is unclear. Germline loops: CDR1 ENHRY, CDR2 SYGVKD. Trimming cost V 7 bases and J 6 bases, with 16 bases left between them. CDR3 length: 13 amino acids. CDR3 amino acids: CAITGSSQVEQYF. The CDR3 DNA reads TGTGCCATCACCGGCAGTAGCCAAGTCGAGCAGTACTTC.

This chain uses TRBV9 with TRBJ1-2; 7 nucleotides match TRBD1. CDR1 and CDR2 from the germline V gene are SGDLS and YYNGEE. Trimming removed 3 bases from V and 4 bases from J; junction bases left unmatched: 3. The length of the CDR3 is 13 residues. In DNA form, the CDR3 reads TGTGCCAGCAGCGGACAGGGTGGCTATGGCTACACCTTC. As protein: CASSGQGGYGYTF.

The chain links TRBV27 to TRBJ2-1, with 10 bases aligning to TRBD2. V was pared by 5 bases and J by 6 bases, with 16 bases of the junction left unmatched. Per germline, CDR1 MNHEY and CDR2 SMNVEV (reference sequence). CDR3 length: 18 residues. The CDR3 region is CASSANPAGTSASNEQFF. In DNA, the CDR3 is TGTGCCAGCAGTGCTAACCCCGCCGGGACTAGCGCCTCCAATGAGCAGTTCTTC.